The clone carrying this T cell receptor (beta chain) was seen many times. Its antigen is unknown. The time point was: sample taken at primary tumor resection. Unsorted whole RNA samples from tumor, nontumor lung or frozen PBMC were sequenced. The germline gives CDR1 SQVTM, CDR2 ANQGSEA. V lost 7 bases, J lost 0 bases, and 9 bases lay in between. The CDR3 is made up of 13 amino acids. This sample is drawn from a study of spatial heterogeneity in lung cancer. Overall study context: Alpha-chain sequences were detected in numbers that were consistently lower than beta-chain sequences.

Regarding the study as a whole: Detection of ubiquitous tumor TCRs in blood was higher at resection than follow-up.

A single record per CDR3 protein comes from TCRdb applying MiXCR to the 5' RACE reads. The data show around 45,000 distinct CDR3 sequences, roughly an eighth seen once. The source was PBMCs, collected at surgery. This chain joins TRBV29-1 and TRBJ1-4; D not resolved. This TCR derives from a male donor with early-stage non-small cell lung cancer. The CDR3 protein is CSGGAATNEKLFF. As DNA, the CDR3 is TGCAGCGGCGGAGCTGCAACTAATGAAAAACTGTTTTTT.